This TCR beta chain stems from a study of cytomegalovirus exposure and HLA in healthy donors. Whole-study results and caveats: It has been reported that TCR beta sequences accurately predicted the HLA-A and HLA-B alleles of most subjects. Some public TCRs appeared in many individuals, while most sequences were rare. A previous analysis found most TCR beta V segments productive roughly 90% or roughly 30% of the time.

In the PCR, 60 Vbeta and 13 Jbeta primers were used. The assay was immunoSEQ multiplex PCR, and TCRdb's table has in-frame clones only and misses some. The sample lists over 110,000 clones, about 80% occurring once. Germline V gives CDR1 KGHSH, CDR2 LQKENI. CDR3 length: 13 amino acids. V was shortened by 2 bases and J by 3 bases, with 7 bases between the two germline ends. Comment on this clone: Its antigen is still unknown.

V and J are TRBV18 and TRBJ1-2; D is unclear. This clonotype was sampled from a woman in her fifties or sixties in good health and CMV-seropositive. Sequencing was done on a sample of PBMCs. CDR3 sequence: CASSPSGDYGYTF. The CDR3 DNA sequence: TGTGCCAGCTCACCATCCGGGGACTATGGCTACACCTTC.